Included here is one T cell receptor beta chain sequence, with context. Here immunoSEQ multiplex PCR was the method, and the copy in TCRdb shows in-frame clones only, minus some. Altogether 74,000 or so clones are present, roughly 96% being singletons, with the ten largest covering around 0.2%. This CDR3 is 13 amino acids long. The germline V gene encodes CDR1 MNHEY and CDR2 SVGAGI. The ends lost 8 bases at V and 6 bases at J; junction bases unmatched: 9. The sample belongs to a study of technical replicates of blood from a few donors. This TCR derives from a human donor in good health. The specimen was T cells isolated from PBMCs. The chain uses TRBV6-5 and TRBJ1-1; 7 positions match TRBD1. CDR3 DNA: TGTGCCAGCGGCCCTCAGGGGGAAGCTGAAGCTTTCTTT. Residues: CASGPQGEAEAFF.